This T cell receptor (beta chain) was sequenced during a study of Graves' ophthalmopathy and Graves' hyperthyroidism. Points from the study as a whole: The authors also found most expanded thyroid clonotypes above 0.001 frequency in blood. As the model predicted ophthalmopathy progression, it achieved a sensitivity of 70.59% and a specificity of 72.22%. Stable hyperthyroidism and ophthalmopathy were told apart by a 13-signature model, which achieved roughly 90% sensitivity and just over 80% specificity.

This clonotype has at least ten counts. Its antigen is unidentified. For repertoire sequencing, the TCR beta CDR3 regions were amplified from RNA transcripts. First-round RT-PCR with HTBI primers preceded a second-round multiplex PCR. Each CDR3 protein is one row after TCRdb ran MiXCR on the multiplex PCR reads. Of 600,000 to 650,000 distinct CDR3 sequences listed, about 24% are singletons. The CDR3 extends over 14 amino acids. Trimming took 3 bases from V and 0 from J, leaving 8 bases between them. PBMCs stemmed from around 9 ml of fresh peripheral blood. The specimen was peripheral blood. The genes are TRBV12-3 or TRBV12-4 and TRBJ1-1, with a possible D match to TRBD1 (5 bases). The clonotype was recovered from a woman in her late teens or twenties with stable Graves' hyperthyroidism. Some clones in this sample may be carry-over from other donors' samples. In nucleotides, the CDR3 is TGTGCCAGCAGTTTTCAGGGCATGAACACTGAAGCTTTCTTT. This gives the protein CASSFQGMNTEAFF.